The TCR beta chain described here comes from a study of regulatory T cells in long-lasting Graves disease. The time point: persistent/refractory GD, antithyroid drugs over 5 years with positive TRAb. PBMC RNA served as the TCR library source. This clonotype was recorded a few times. Unmatched junction bases numbered 3, after V lost 4 bases and J lost 3 bases. Germline-derived CDR1 and CDR2 are SNHLY and FYNNEI. This CDR3 region has 15 residues. Libraries of TCR beta came from iRepertoire HTBI primers plus Arm-PCR of CDR3 regions. TCRdb fed the multiplex PCR reads into MiXCR, producing one record per CDR3 protein. The top ten hold approximately 26% of the sample, which has 420,000 or so distinct CDR3 sequences, around a quarter seen once.

The specimen comprised peripheral blood mononuclear cells (PBMCs), sampled when the disease was refractory, from a patient treated with antithyroid drugs. The TCR originated in a female donor with Graves disease. The chain combines TRBV2 with TRBJ2-2, with TRBD2 matching 9 bases. The CDR3, as DNA: TGTGCCAGCAGTGGGCGGGAGGGGGACACCGGGGAGCTGTTTTTT. This encodes CASSGREGDTGELFF.